This T cell receptor (beta chain) was recovered during a study of shared clonotypes between healthy human individuals. Study results and caveats: Memory subsets had estimated richness that was generally smaller than that of naive subsets.

Regarding this clone: The antigen remains unidentified.

Original methodology: Because ImmunoSEQ provided only junction sequences with no quality scores, the filtering differed. This table comes from immunoSEQ multiplex PCR, and its TCRdb copy is limited to in-frame clones, with some not included. The V and J calls and clone size come from that table; D and trimming were worked out from the DNA. The sample lists a few hundred thousand clones; around 97% were seen once. What was sequenced was naive CD4+ T cells sorted from blood. This sample's subset: CD45RA+ positively selected. This sequence was found in a woman aged 25 to 45 in good health.

CDR3: CASQRQGTHEQFF. CDR3 in DNA: TGTGCCAGCCAAAGACAGGGGACACATGAGCAGTTCTTC. This chain uses TRBV28 with TRBJ2-1; 8 positions agree with TRBD1. Germline assignment: CDR1 MDHEN and CDR2 SYDVKM. The CDR3 has 13 residues. J was trimmed by 8 bases and V by 8 bases; bases with no gene match: 8.